The rows below give T cell receptor beta chains drawn from one sample of a study of blood T cell repertoires in COVID-19. Method: immunoSEQ multiplex PCR; TCRdb's copy keeps in-frame clones and lacks some. The sample consists of about 200,000 clones, over 80% of them appearing once. Sequenced material: peripheral blood. The receptors were sampled from a man aged 35 to 55 with acute or convalescent COVID-19. CDR3s include the opening cysteine and the closing phenylalanine or tryptophan. Fields, in order: CDR3 DNA, CDR3 protein, J gene, V gene, D gene, clone size. The D gene is left open where the match is weak. The listing skips clone size in some rows; elsewhere it reads once, few, many or a size class.

CDR3nt: TGTGCCAGCAGCTTATACCGGGCAACTAATGAAAAACTGTTTTTT
CDR3aa: CASSLYRATNEKLFF
j_gene: TRBJ1-4
v_gene: TRBV11-2
d_gene: NA
abundance: NA

CDR3nt: TGTGCCAGCAGCCCAACAGGGATCTCTGGAAACACCATATATTTT
CDR3aa: CASSPTGISGNTIYF
j_gene: TRBJ1-3
v_gene: TRBV5-6
d_gene: NA
abundance: NA

CDR3nt: TGTGCCAGCACCCAGAACAGGGGGCGATACCCTGAAGCTTTCTTT
CDR3aa: CASTQNRGRYPEAFF
j_gene: TRBJ1-1
v_gene: TRBV6-5
d_gene: TRBD1
abundance: NA

CDR3nt: TGCAGCGTCGCGATCCAAGAGACCCAGTACTTC
CDR3aa: CSVAIQETQYF
j_gene: TRBJ2-5
v_gene: TRBV29-1
d_gene: NA
abundance: NA

CDR3nt: TGTGCCAGCAGTGACTCCTGGTCGGATGAAAAACTGTTTTTT
CDR3aa: CASSDSWSDEKLFF
j_gene: TRBJ1-4
v_gene: TRBV6-5
d_gene: NA
abundance: NA

CDR3nt: TGTGCCAGCAGCCCCCGGGAACAGCGTAATTCACCCCTCCACTTT
CDR3aa: CASSPREQRNSPLHF
j_gene: TRBJ1-6
v_gene: TRBV9
d_gene: NA
abundance: NA

CDR3nt: TGTGCCAGTAGTAAGTCGCTGAGGGTTGATACGCAGTATTTT
CDR3aa: CASSKSLRVDTQYF
j_gene: TRBJ2-3
v_gene: TRBV19
d_gene: NA
abundance: once

CDR3nt: TGTGCCAGCAGCTTATATGCAGAGAGGGACACTGAAGCTTTCTTT
CDR3aa: CASSLYAERDTEAFF
j_gene: TRBJ1-1
v_gene: TRBV5-5
d_gene: NA
abundance: NA

CDR3nt: TGTGCCAGTGGGGGACAGGGAGCAGATACGCAGTATTTT
CDR3aa: CASGGQGADTQYF
j_gene: TRBJ2-3
v_gene: TRBV19
d_gene: TRBD1
abundance: NA

CDR3nt: TGTGCCAGTAGTATAGCCAGGGACACTGAAGCTTTCTTT
CDR3aa: CASSIARDTEAFF
j_gene: TRBJ1-1
v_gene: TRBV19
d_gene: NA
abundance: few

CDR3nt: TGCAGCGTCCTAGACAGGGGGCGCCTGAATGAGCAGTTCTTC
CDR3aa: CSVLDRGRLNEQFF
j_gene: TRBJ2-1
v_gene: TRBV29-1
d_gene: TRBD1
abundance: NA

CDR3nt: TGTGCCAGCAGCTTAGGACACAATCCTAACTATGGCTACACCTTC
CDR3aa: CASSLGHNPNYGYTF
j_gene: TRBJ1-2
v_gene: TRBV7-9
d_gene: NA
abundance: NA

CDR3nt: TGTGCCAGCACTAGCGGGGACTACAATGAGCAGTTCTTC
CDR3aa: CASTSGDYNEQFF
j_gene: TRBJ2-1
v_gene: TRBV10-3
d_gene: TRBD2
abundance: NA

CDR3nt: TGCAGCGTTGCCGGACTAGCGGAGGTCGAGCAGTACTTC
CDR3aa: CSVAGLAEVEQYF
j_gene: TRBJ2-7
v_gene: TRBV29-1
d_gene: TRBD2
abundance: NA

CDR3nt: TGTGCCATCAGTGACCACGGACATCTGAACACCGGGGAGCTGTTTTTT
CDR3aa: CAISDHGHLNTGELFF
j_gene: TRBJ2-2
v_gene: TRBV10-3
d_gene: NA
abundance: NA

CDR3nt: TGCGCCAGCAGGGGCAGGAGGACTGAAGCTTTCTTT
CDR3aa: CASRGRRTEAFF
j_gene: TRBJ1-1
v_gene: TRBV4-1
d_gene: NA
abundance: few

CDR3nt: TGTGCCAGCATCACCCTTACAGGGAGCTATGGCTACACCTTC
CDR3aa: CASITLTGSYGYTF
j_gene: TRBJ1-2
v_gene: TRBV6-5
d_gene: NA
abundance: NA

CDR3nt: TGTGCCAGCAGCCCGGGGACTAGAGAAGAGACCCAGTACTTC
CDR3aa: CASSPGTREETQYF
j_gene: TRBJ2-5
v_gene: TRBV11-2
d_gene: TRBD2
abundance: once

CDR3nt: TGTGCCAGCAGCTTCCCCTCGGACAGCCGCTCCTACGAGCAGTACTTC
CDR3aa: CASSFPSDSRSYEQYF
j_gene: TRBJ2-7
v_gene: TRBV7-9
d_gene: NA
abundance: NA

CDR3nt: TGTGCCAGCAGTTTGAGTGTACTAGCGGAGGGACTGACTAGCACAGATACGCAGTATTTT
CDR3aa: CASSLSVLAEGLTSTDTQYF
j_gene: TRBJ2-3
v_gene: TRBV27
d_gene: TRBD2
abundance: NA

CDR3nt: TGTGCCAGCAGCCAAGGTCCCGGGACAGGATATGGCTACACCTTC
CDR3aa: CASSQGPGTGYGYTF
j_gene: TRBJ1-2
v_gene: TRBV3-1/TRBV3-2
d_gene: TRBD1
abundance: NA

CDR3nt: TGTGCCAGCAGCTTAGCCAGGGGAAGCGAGCAGTACTTC
CDR3aa: CASSLARGSEQYF
j_gene: TRBJ2-7
v_gene: TRBV7-2
d_gene: NA
abundance: NA

CDR3nt: TGCGCCAGCAGCCATACCCCAGACAGGGGGGCCACTGAAGCTTTCTTT
CDR3aa: CASSHTPDRGATEAFF
j_gene: TRBJ1-1
v_gene: TRBV5-1
d_gene: TRBD1
abundance: NA

CDR3nt: TGTGCCAGCAGTGAAGCGCGGGGCTACGAGCAGTACTTC
CDR3aa: CASSEARGYEQYF
j_gene: TRBJ2-7
v_gene: TRBV6-1
d_gene: NA
abundance: NA

CDR3nt: TGTGCCAGCAGTGCCACAGGCTTCTACGAGCAGTACTTC
CDR3aa: CASSATGFYEQYF
j_gene: TRBJ2-7
v_gene: TRBV2
d_gene: NA
abundance: NA

CDR3nt: TGTGCCAGCAGCTTGTTGTCAGGGGCGGTCAGGGATGAGCAGTTCTTC
CDR3aa: CASSLLSGAVRDEQFF
j_gene: TRBJ2-1
v_gene: TRBV5-6
d_gene: NA
abundance: NA

CDR3nt: TGTGCCAGCTCATCACTGGAGCTTGAGGGGCCCCAGCATTTT
CDR3aa: CASSSLELEGPQHF
j_gene: TRBJ1-5
v_gene: TRBV18
d_gene: NA
abundance: NA

CDR3nt: TGCGCCAGCAGCCCTGGGTTTAGGAGACCAGCCGATCAGCCCCAGCATTTT
CDR3aa: CASSPGFRRPADQPQHF
j_gene: TRBJ1-5
v_gene: TRBV4-1
d_gene: NA
abundance: NA

CDR3nt: TGTGCCAGCCTTGCGGATTCCTACAATGAGCAGTTCTTC
CDR3aa: CASLADSYNEQFF
j_gene: TRBJ2-1
v_gene: TRBV2
d_gene: NA
abundance: NA

CDR3nt: TGTGCCTGGTCCGGGTGGAGCTCCTACGAGCAGTACTTC
CDR3aa: CAWSGWSSYEQYF
j_gene: TRBJ2-7
v_gene: TRBV30
d_gene: NA
abundance: NA

CDR3nt: TGTGCCAGCAGCTCGGGACTAGCGGTGATGACCCAGTACTTC
CDR3aa: CASSSGLAVMTQYF
j_gene: TRBJ2-5
v_gene: TRBV7-2
d_gene: TRBD2
abundance: NA

CDR3nt: TGTGCCAGCTCACCGAAAAGGGGCACTGAAGCTTTCTTT
CDR3aa: CASSPKRGTEAFF
j_gene: TRBJ1-1
v_gene: TRBV18
d_gene: NA
abundance: NA

CDR3nt: TGTGCCAGCAGCCCTTCGGGACAGGTGGCTTTCTTT
CDR3aa: CASSPSGQVAFF
j_gene: TRBJ1-1
v_gene: TRBV7-2
d_gene: TRBD1
abundance: NA

CDR3nt: TGCGGAGAGGGGGGGAACAATGAGCAGTTCTTC
CDR3aa: CGEGGNNEQFF
j_gene: TRBJ2-1
v_gene: TRBV3-1/TRBV3-2
d_gene: NA
abundance: NA

CDR3nt: TGTGCCAGCAGTTCAGCGAGGACAGGGGGCAATCAGCCCCAGCATTTT
CDR3aa: CASSSARTGGNQPQHF
j_gene: TRBJ1-5
v_gene: TRBV6-5
d_gene: TRBD1
abundance: NA

CDR3nt: TGTGCCGGAAGCAGGACAGGGGGGGAGAGAATGAACACTGAAGCTTTCTTT
CDR3aa: CAGSRTGGERMNTEAFF
j_gene: TRBJ1-1
v_gene: TRBV30
d_gene: TRBD1
abundance: NA

CDR3nt: TGTGCCAGCAGCCCAGGACAGACCCTTAATGAAAAACTGTTTTTT
CDR3aa: CASSPGQTLNEKLFF
j_gene: TRBJ1-4
v_gene: TRBV9
d_gene: NA
abundance: NA

CDR3nt: TGCGCCAGCAGCCATTTACCCAGGGCTTCCACGTCCTACGAGCAGTACTTC
CDR3aa: CASSHLPRASTSYEQYF
j_gene: TRBJ2-7
v_gene: TRBV4-1
d_gene: NA
abundance: NA

CDR3nt: TGTGCCAGTAGTACCACAGGGGACGAGCAGTACTTC
CDR3aa: CASSTTGDEQYF
j_gene: TRBJ2-7
v_gene: TRBV19
d_gene: TRBD1
abundance: NA

CDR3nt: TGTGCCAGCAGCAACCTCGGGACAGCTAACTATGGCTACACCTTC
CDR3aa: CASSNLGTANYGYTF
j_gene: TRBJ1-2
v_gene: TRBV7-2
d_gene: TRBD1
abundance: NA

CDR3nt: TGCGCCAGCAGCCAAGATAACAGAGTTAACGAGCAGTACTTC
CDR3aa: CASSQDNRVNEQYF
j_gene: TRBJ2-7
v_gene: TRBV4-3
d_gene: NA
abundance: once

CDR3nt: TGTGCCAGCAGTCCTCGCACAGATACGCAGTATTTT
CDR3aa: CASSPRTDTQYF
j_gene: TRBJ2-3
v_gene: TRBV6-4
d_gene: NA
abundance: NA

CDR3nt: TGTGCCAGCAGTGAAAGACAGCTTAGTAGGCCTAACTATGGCTACACCTTC
CDR3aa: CASSERQLSRPNYGYTF
j_gene: TRBJ1-2
v_gene: TRBV6-1
d_gene: NA
abundance: NA

CDR3nt: TGTGCCTGGAGGGGACTAGTCCATGAGCAGTTCTTC
CDR3aa: CAWRGLVHEQFF
j_gene: TRBJ2-1
v_gene: TRBV30
d_gene: TRBD2
abundance: NA

CDR3nt: TGTGCCAGTAGTAAGCCCCGACAGGGGGCGAATGAGCAGTTCTTC
CDR3aa: CASSKPRQGANEQFF
j_gene: TRBJ2-1
v_gene: TRBV19
d_gene: TRBD1
abundance: NA

CDR3nt: TGCGCCAGCAGCCGGTGGGCGACAGGGACCAACGCTGGAAACACCATATATTTT
CDR3aa: CASSRWATGTNAGNTIYF
j_gene: TRBJ1-3
v_gene: TRBV5-1
d_gene: TRBD1
abundance: NA

CDR3nt: TGTGCCAGCAGGCGCCACGGGAGATCTGGAGAGACCCAGTACTTC
CDR3aa: CASRRHGRSGETQYF
j_gene: TRBJ2-5
v_gene: TRBV7-2
d_gene: NA
abundance: NA

CDR3nt: TGTGCCAGCAGTGGGGCAGCGGGTCCGAAGCCAGCTAACTATGGCTACACCTTC
CDR3aa: CASSGAAGPKPANYGYTF
j_gene: TRBJ1-2
v_gene: TRBV2
d_gene: NA
abundance: NA

CDR3nt: TGTGCCAGCTCACCGGCGGGGGCCTACAATGAGCAGTTCTTC
CDR3aa: CASSPAGAYNEQFF
j_gene: TRBJ2-1
v_gene: TRBV18
d_gene: TRBD2
abundance: NA

CDR3nt: TGTGCCACCAGCAGAGATGGGTTCGCGAGGAACCTCCACTTT
CDR3aa: CATSRDGFARNLHF
j_gene: TRBJ1-6
v_gene: TRBV15
d_gene: NA
abundance: NA

CDR3nt: TGTGCCAGCAGTTACCGCCGGGGAGATGGCTACACCTTC
CDR3aa: CASSYRRGDGYTF
j_gene: TRBJ1-2
v_gene: TRBV6-5
d_gene: NA
abundance: NA